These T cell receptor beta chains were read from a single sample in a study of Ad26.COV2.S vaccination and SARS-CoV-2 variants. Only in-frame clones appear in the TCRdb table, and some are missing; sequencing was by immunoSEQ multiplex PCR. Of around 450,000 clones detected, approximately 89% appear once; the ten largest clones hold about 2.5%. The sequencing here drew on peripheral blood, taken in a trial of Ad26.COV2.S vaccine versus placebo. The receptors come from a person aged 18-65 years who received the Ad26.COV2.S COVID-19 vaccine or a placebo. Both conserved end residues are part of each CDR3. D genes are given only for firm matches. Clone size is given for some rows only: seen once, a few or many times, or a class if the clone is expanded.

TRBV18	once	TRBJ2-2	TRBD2	TGTGCCAGCTCACCTACAGCGGGAGGGCCTGGGACCGGGGAGCTGTTTTTT	CASSPTAGGPGTGELFF
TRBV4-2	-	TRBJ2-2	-	TGTGCCAGCAGCCTCGAGGGGGGCCATTACACCGGGGAGCTGTTTTTT	CASSLEGGHYTGELFF
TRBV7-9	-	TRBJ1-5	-	TGTGCCAGCAGCTTAGGGCAGGGTCATCCTCAGCCCCAGCATTTT	CASSLGQGHPQPQHF
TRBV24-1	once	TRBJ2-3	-	TGTGCCACCAGTGATGCCAGGGTATCTACAGATACGCAGTATTTT	CATSDARVSTDTQYF
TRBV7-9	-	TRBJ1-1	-	TGTGCCAGCAGCTTAATCGGGGACACTGAAGCTTTCTTT	CASSLIGDTEAFF
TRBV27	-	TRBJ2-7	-	TGTGCCAGCGGCGTTGGAGGGGGTTCCCACGAGCAGTACTTC	CASGVGGGSHEQYF
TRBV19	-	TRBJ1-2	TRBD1	TGTGCCAGTAGTATATCGACAGGGCCCTACTATGGCTACACCTTC	CASSISTGPYYGYTF
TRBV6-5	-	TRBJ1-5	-	TGTGCCAGCACCTCGGATAGCAATCAGCCCCAGCATTTT	CASTSDSNQPQHF
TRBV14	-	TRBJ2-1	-	TGTGCCAGCAGCCAAGAACTGATGTACAATGAGCAGTTCTTC	CASSQELMYNEQFF
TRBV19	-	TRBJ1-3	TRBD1	TGTGCCACCCGACAGGGGGCTGGAAACACCATATATTTT	CATRQGAGNTIYF
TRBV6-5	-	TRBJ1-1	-	TGTGCCAGCAGTTACACGTTAGGGTCGGACACTGAAGCTTTCTTT	CASSYTLGSDTEAFF
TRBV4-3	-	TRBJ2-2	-	TGCGCCAGCAGCCAAGACGGTGCGTTATACACCGGGGAGCTGTTTTTT	CASSQDGALYTGELFF
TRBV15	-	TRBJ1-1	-	TGTGCCACCAGCTCCGAGAGTACGGCTGTTGAAGCTTTCTTT	CATSSESTAVEAFF
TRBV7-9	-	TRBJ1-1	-	TGTGCCAGCAGCCCAGGGACTGAAGCTTTCTTT	CASSPGTEAFF
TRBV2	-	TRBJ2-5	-	TGTGCCAGCAGTGAACAGGGCACTGAGACCCAGTACTTC	CASSEQGTETQYF
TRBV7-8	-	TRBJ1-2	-	TGTGCCAGCAGCTTATCGGGGGCCGGACGGGAAGAGAACTATGGCTACACCTTC	CASSLSGAGREENYGYTF
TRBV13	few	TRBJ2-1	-	TGTGCCAGCAGCCTAGGAGGGGAAGATGAGCAGTTCTTC	CASSLGGEDEQFF
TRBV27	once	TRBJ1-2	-	TGTGCCAGCAGTTTCTGGGCGGGGGATGGCTACACCTTC	CASSFWAGDGYTF
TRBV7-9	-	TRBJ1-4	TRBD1	TGTGCCAGCAGCCCCTCGACAGGGACTGAAAAACTGTTTTTT	CASSPSTGTEKLFF
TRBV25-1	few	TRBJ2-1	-	TGTGCCAGCAGCCTAGTTGCGAATGAGCAGTTCTTC	CASSLVANEQFF
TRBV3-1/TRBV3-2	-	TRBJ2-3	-	TGTGCCAGCAGCCAATTTTACCATCAAACTCACACAGATACGCAGTATTTT	CASSQFYHQTHTDTQYF
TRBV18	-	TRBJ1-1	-	TGTGCCAGCTCAGTCCAGGCGGGGGACACTGAAGCTTTCTTT	CASSVQAGDTEAFF
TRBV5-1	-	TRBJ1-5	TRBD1	TGCGCCAGCAGCGACCCCACAGGGGCCCGGCATCAGCCCCAGCATTTT	CASSDPTGARHQPQHF
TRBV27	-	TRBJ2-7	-	TGTGCCAGCAGCCCCTTTCTTGGGGACCCGGATGGAGCCTACGAGCAGTACTTC	CASSPFLGDPDGAYEQYF
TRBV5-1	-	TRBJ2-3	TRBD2	TGCGCCAGCAAGATAGCGGGGATTGGCACAGATACGCAGTATTTT	CASKIAGIGTDTQYF
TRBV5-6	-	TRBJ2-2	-	TGTGCCAGCAGTTTCACCGGGGAGCTGTTTTTT	CASSFTGELFF
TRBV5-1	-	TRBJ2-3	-	TGCGCCAGCAGCTTGCTGGGAGAGGCGGATACGCAGTATTTT	CASSLLGEADTQYF
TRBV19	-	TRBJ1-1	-	TGTGCCAGTAGACAGGGTCCCCGAGGGGCTTTCTTT	CASRQGPRGAFF
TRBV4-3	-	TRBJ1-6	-	TGCGCCAGCAGCCCGGTGGTACAGGGAAATTCACCCCTCCACTTT	CASSPVVQGNSPLHF
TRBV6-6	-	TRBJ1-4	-	TGTGCCAGCAGTTACTCGAATGAAAAACTGTTTTTT	CASSYSNEKLFF
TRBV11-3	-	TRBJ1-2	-	TGTGCCAGCAGCGAGAGTGATGTTAGGGGCTACACCTTC	CASSESDVRGYTF
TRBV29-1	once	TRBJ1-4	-	TGCAGCGTCGGAGGGGACGGCACTAATGAAAAACTGTTTTTT	CSVGGDGTNEKLFF
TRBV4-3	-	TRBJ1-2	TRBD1	TGCGCCAGCAGCCGCATACGGGGGGACAGCTTTAACTATGGCTACACCTTC	CASSRIRGDSFNYGYTF
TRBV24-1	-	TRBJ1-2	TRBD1	TGTGCCACCAGTGACCCCCGGACAGGGAAGAACTATGGCTACACCTTC	CATSDPRTGKNYGYTF
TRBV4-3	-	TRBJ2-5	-	TGCGCCAGCAGCCAAGGGCGCTTCCAAGAGACCCAGTACTTC	CASSQGRFQETQYF
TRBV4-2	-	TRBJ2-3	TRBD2	TGTGCCAGCAGCCAAGCCAAGAGCGGGGGCACAGATACGCAGTATTTT	CASSQAKSGGTDTQYF
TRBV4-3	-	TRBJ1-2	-	TGCGCCAGCAGCCTTCGGAGTCCGGCTAACTATGGCTACACCTTC	CASSLRSPANYGYTF
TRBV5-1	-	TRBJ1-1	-	TGCGCCAGCAGCCCGGAGGCGGGACCTACGAACACTGAAGCTTTCTTT	CASSPEAGPTNTEAFF
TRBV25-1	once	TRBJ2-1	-	TGTGCCAGCAGTCGGGGCAGGGCCCAGTTCTTC	CASSRGRAQFF
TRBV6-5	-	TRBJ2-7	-	TGTGCCAGTCAACCGGGACACTCCTACGAGCAGTACTTC	CASQPGHSYEQYF
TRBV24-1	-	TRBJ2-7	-	TGTGCCACCAGTGACCCCCTAAACTACGAGCAGTACTTC	CATSDPLNYEQYF
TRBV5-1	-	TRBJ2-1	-	-	CASSFFGSGAYNEQFF
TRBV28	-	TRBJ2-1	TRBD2	TGTGCCAGCAGTTTAGGTCTCACTCTAGCGGGGTCCCCCAACAATGAGCAGTTCTTC	CASSLGLTLAGSPNNEQFF
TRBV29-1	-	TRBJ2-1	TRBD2	TGCAGCGTTGAAGATGCTAGCGGGTTTTACAATGAGCAGTTCTTC	CSVEDASGFYNEQFF
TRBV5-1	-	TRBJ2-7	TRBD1	TGCGCCAGCAGCTGGGGACAGGGGGCTCGCGAGCAGTACTTC	CASSWGQGAREQYF
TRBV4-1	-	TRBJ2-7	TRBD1	TGCGCCAGCAGCACTAGGGCGGTGGGACAGGTCTACGAGCAGTACTTC	CASSTRAVGQVYEQYF
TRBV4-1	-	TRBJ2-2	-	TGCGCCAGCAGCCAAGATGACAGGTCGAACACCGGGGAGCTGTTTTTT	CASSQDDRSNTGELFF
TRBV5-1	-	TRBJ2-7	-	TGCGCCAGCAGCCCGGACCCCCAGCGGTCCTACGAGCAGTACTTC	CASSPDPQRSYEQYF
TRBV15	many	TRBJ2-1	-	TGTGCCACCAGCAGAGAGGCGAGCGAGGCCTACAATGAGCAGTTCTTC	CATSREASEAYNEQFF
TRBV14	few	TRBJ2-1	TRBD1	TGTGCCAGCAGCTCTTTAGGGACAGCTGCGAGCTCCTACAATGAGCAGTTCTTC	CASSSLGTAASSYNEQFF
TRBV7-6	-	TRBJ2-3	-	TGTGCCAGCAGCTTAGAGGTCCTCCCTCCGGATACGCAGTATTTT	CASSLEVLPPDTQYF
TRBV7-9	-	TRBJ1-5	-	TGTGCCAGCAGCTTCGTTTCTTTGGTCCACAGCAATCAGCCCCAGCATTTT	CASSFVSLVHSNQPQHF
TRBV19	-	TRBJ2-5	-	TGTGCCAGTAGTGTCCGGGACTTGGGGACAGAGACCCAGTACTTC	CASSVRDLGTETQYF
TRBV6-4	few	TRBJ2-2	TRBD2	TGTGCCAGCAGTGACAGCGGGGGGAACACCGGGGAGCTGTTTTTT	CASSDSGGNTGELFF
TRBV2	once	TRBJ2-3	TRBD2	TGTGCCAGCAGTACGCCTTCTGGACTAGCGGAACTCACAGATACGCAGTATTTT	CASSTPSGLAELTDTQYF
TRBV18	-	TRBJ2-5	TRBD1	TGTGCCAGCTCCCACAGACAGGGAATGAGGGAGACCCAGTACTTC	CASSHRQGMRETQYF
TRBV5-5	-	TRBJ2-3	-	TGTGCCAGCAGACCAGCGTGGGGCGGTGCTCGAGATACGCAGTATTTT	CASRPAWGGARDTQYF
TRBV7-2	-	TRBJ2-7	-	TGTGCCAGCAGCTTAGTCGGGGCACCCAACCCCTACGAGCAGTACTTC	CASSLVGAPNPYEQYF
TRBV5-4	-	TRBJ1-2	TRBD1	TGTGCCAGCAGCTTGGTGCGGACAGGGGGTGTAGATTACGGCTACACCTTC	CASSLVRTGGVDYGYTF
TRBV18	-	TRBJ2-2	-	TGTGCCAGCTCTGCGGGACCGCGGCGGGCCAACACCGGGGAGCTGTTTTTT	CASSAGPRRANTGELFF